This TCR beta chain was sequenced during a study of CD8+CD57+ T cells in acquired aplastic anemia. Unmatched junction bases numbered 13, after V lost 4 bases and J lost 8 bases. Looked up from germline, CDR1 is SQVTM and CDR2 is ANQGSEA. This CDR3 has 16 amino acids. Genomic DNA provided the template from which TCR beta VDJ and CDR3 profiles were obtained. TCRdb analysed the reads with MiXCR anew, one entry per CDR3 protein. Of approximately 300,000 distinct CDR3 sequences listed, around three fifths are singletons. Patients chosen for sequencing had CD8+CD57+ cells that had expanded, as shown by flow cytometry.

The clonotype was recovered from a human donor with aplastic anemia. The sample consisted of sorted CD4+, CD8+, or CD8+CD57+ T cells (not recorded which) from PBMCs. V and J are TRBV29-1 and TRBJ2-3; 12 bases map to TRBD2. The CDR3 here is CSVGLLAGGLPATQYF. In DNA form, the CDR3 reads TGCAGCGTTGGCCTCCTAGCGGGAGGGCTTCCCGCTACGCAGTATTTT.